The clone carrying this T cell receptor beta chain appeared many times. Antigen specificity is unknown. The data were obtained in a study of early T cells in non-severe SARS-CoV-2 infection. Overall study context: RNA in bulk from unsorted whole blood was sequenced, and chains were unpaired.

Attachment of unique molecular identifiers was made to individual cDNA molecules. TCRdb re-called the 5' RACE reads through MiXCR, storing one row per CDR3 protein. This table has under 35,000 distinct CDR3 sequences, 5.4% appearing once. Study-level points and caveats: Anti-spike CD8 responses were favored by VDJdb matching, which missed private and CD4 specificities.

The CDR3 totals 16 residues. Looked up from germline, CDR1 is SEHNR and CDR2 is FQNEAQ (reference sequence). V trimming: 5 bases; J trimming: 2 bases; junction bases outside the gene matches: 5. The chain joins TRBV7-9 to TRBJ2-5, with 13 bases that match TRBD2. Sequencing was done on a sample of whole blood. The origin of this receptor is an adult who was a healthcare worker with PCR-confirmed SARS-CoV-2 infection or an uninfected control (not recorded which). Here the CDR3 reads CASSPRLAGGQETQYF. The CDR3 DNA is TGTGCCAGCAGCCCCCGACTAGCGGGAGGTCAAGAGACCCAGTACTTC.